Each of the 10 T cell receptor beta chains below was sequenced from the same sample in a study of graft-versus-host responses after intestinal transplantation. Clones were sequenced by immunoSEQ multiplex PCR, and TCRdb holds only the in-frame ones, with some missing. The table includes about 110,000 clones, roughly 90% detected once. Antigen specificity for these receptors is unknown. The sequencing here drew on unstimulated CD4+ T cells sorted from spleen or lymph node cells, taken before transplant. These receptors were obtained from a human donor who was the organ donor for an intestinal transplant.

The chain links TRBV6-5 to TRBJ1-6, with 7 positions matching TRBD1. CDR1 is MNHEY and CDR2 is SVGAGI in the germline V gene. Trimming removed 0 bases from V and 9 bases from J; junction bases left unmatched: 5. This CDR3 contains 15 residues. CDR3 nucleotides: TGTGCCAGCAGTTACTCGAGGCAGGGGGGTTCACCCCTCCACTTT. Translating it yields CASSYSRQGGSPLHF.

The chain links TRBV15 to TRBJ2-1; TRBD2 matches 9 bases. CDR3 size: 15 residues. V was pared by 4 bases and J by 4 bases, with 5 bases of the junction left unmatched. Germline CDR1 and CDR2: LNHNV and YYDKDF (reference sequence). CDR3 residues: CATSIRLAEYNEQFF. The CDR3 DNA sequence: TGTGCCACCAGCATAAGACTAGCGGAGTACAATGAGCAGTTCTTC. Complete variable domain (other parts from reference TRBV15 and TRBJ2-1): DAMVIQNPRYQVTQFGKPVTLSCSQTLNHNVMYWYQQKSSQAPKLLFHYYDKDFNNEADTPDNFQSRRPNTSFCFLDIRSPGLGDTAMYLCATSIRLAEYNEQFFGPGTRLTVL.

CDR3 amino acids: CASSLQTGDTSGYTF. The CDR3 DNA sequence: TGCGCCAGCAGTCTTCAGACAGGAGACACCTCAGGCTACACCTTC. This chain links TRBV4-1 with TRBJ1-2, with a possible D match to TRBD1 (6 bases). The CDR3 extends over 15 amino acids. Germline V CDR1 and CDR2: MGHRA, YSYEKL. Deletions cut 6 bases from V and 8 bases from J, with 22 bases between.

V and J are TRBV18 and TRBJ1-5, with a possible D match to TRBD1 (6 bases). CDR1 is KGHSH, CDR2 LQKENI, per germline. The CDR3 totals 14 residues. V was shortened by 2 bases and J by 2 bases, with 7 bases between the two germline ends. The CDR3 sequence is CASSPEGGNQPQHF. The CDR3 coding sequence is TGTGCCAGCTCACCAGAGGGGGGCAATCAGCCCCAGCATTTT.

This chain joins TRBV20-1 and TRBJ2-1; D gene unclear. Germline V gene sequence: CDR1 DFQATT, CDR2 SNEGSKA (reference sequence). Trimming stripped 0 bases from V and 10 bases from J, with 7 bases between. The CDR3 runs to 11 residues. In DNA form, the CDR3 reads TGCAGTGCTAGAGAGCCGAACGAGCAGTTCTTC. Translated: CSAREPNEQFF.

The chain has TRBV11-3 and TRBJ2-2, with 7 bases identical to TRBD1. The CDR3 is 16 amino acids. Germline CDR1 SGHNT, CDR2 YENEEA. The V segment lost 7 bases and the J segment 2 bases; nucleotides outside the gene matches: 10. CDR3 in DNA: TGTGCCAGCACGGAAACCGGGACAGTCAACACCGGGGAGCTGTTTTTT. Its protein is CASTETGTVNTGELFF.

CDR3 DNA sequence: TGCGCCAGCAGTGAGCCACGTATATTGAACACCATATATTTT. Protein: CASSEPRILNTIYF. This chain links TRBV10-2 with TRBJ1-3; no clear D gene. The CDR3 is 14 residues long. Trimming took 2 bases from V and 7 from J, leaving 12 bases between them. Germline V gene sequence: CDR1 WSHSY, CDR2 SAAADI.

The chain joins TRBV6-5 to TRBJ1-2, with 8 bases aligning to TRBD1. This CDR3 contains 14 residues. Germline CDR1 is MNHEY and CDR2 is SVGAGI. The ends lost 5 bases at V and 6 bases at J; junction bases unmatched: 8. CDR3 in amino acids: CASSTFGQGHGYTF. The CDR3, as DNA: TGTGCCAGCAGTACCTTCGGACAGGGCCATGGCTACACCTTC.

The chain recombines TRBV19 with TRBJ1-2, with D possibly matching TRBD1 (5 bases). The CDR3 totals 16 residues. Germline V gene lookup returns CDR1 LNHDA and CDR2 SQIVND (reference sequence). Trimming cost V 5 bases and J 0 bases, with 16 bases left between them. CDR3 sequence (DNA): TGTGCCAGTAGTCCCACTAGACAGACCACTAACTATGGCTACACCTTC. This translates into CASSPTRQTTNYGYTF.

The chain is built from TRBV18 and TRBJ2-2; 9 bases map to TRBD1. The germline V gene has CDR1 KGHSH and CDR2 LQKENI. V gave up 6 bases and J gave up 0 bases; unmatched junction bases: 5. The CDR3 contains 16 residues. CDR3 nucleotides: TGTGCCAGCTCGGAGAGACAGGGGGCGAACACCGGGGAGCTGTTTTTT. Translating it yields CASSERQGANTGELFF.